The 9 T cell receptor beta chains below all came from one sample that was sequenced in a study of blood T cell repertoires in COVID-19. Sequenced by immunoSEQ multiplex PCR; TCRdb stores in-frame clones only, minus some. The sample consists of 200,000 to 250,000 clones, 75% to 90% of them appearing once. Sequencing was performed on peripheral blood. Source of these receptors: a woman aged 40 to 55 with acute or convalescent COVID-19.

This clone has more than one count but fewer than ten. J is TRBJ2-1 and V is TRBV6-4; TRBD2 matches at 10 bases. Unmatched junction bases numbered 5, after V lost 3 bases and J lost 6 bases. CDR3 length: 15 residues. Germline V lookup: CDR1 MRHNA, CDR2 SNTAGT. The CDR3: CASSESGGAANEQFF. The CDR3 DNA reads TGTGCCAGCAGTGAAAGCGGGGGGGCCGCCAATGAGCAGTTCTTC.

This chain uses TRBV5-1 with TRBJ1-2; 9 nucleotides align to TRBD1. Germline CDR1 SGHRS, CDR2 YFSETQ. J was trimmed by 8 bases and V by 0 bases; bases with no gene match: 5. CDR3 length: 14 residues. The CDR3 sequence: CASSLEGQGSGYTF. The CDR3, as DNA: TGCGCCAGCAGCTTGGAGGGACAGGGAAGCGGCTACACCTTC.

The chain employs TRBV7-2 and TRBJ2-3, with unresolved D. Deletions cut 5 bases from V and 4 bases from J, with 16 bases between. CDR1 SGHTA and CDR2 FQGNSA come from the germline V gene. The CDR3 has 15 amino acids. In DNA form, the CDR3 reads TGTGCCAGCAGCCCGTTCACCAGGATCGCAGATACGCAGTATTTT. This codes for CASSPFTRIADTQYF. Using reference TRBV7-2 and TRBJ2-3 for the parts outside the CDR3, the full variable domain is GAGVSQSPSNKVTEKGKDVELRCDPISGHTALYWYRQSLGQGLEFLIYFQGNSAPDKSGLPSDRFSAERTGGSVSTLTIQRTQQEDSAVYLCASSPFTRIADTQYFGPGTRLTVL.

In its sample, this clone was seen once. The CDR3 region is CASSRRDRQFF. CDR3 nucleotides: TGTGCCAGCAGCAGGAGGGACAGGCAGTTTTTT. The rearrangement links TRBV5-8 to TRBJ1-4, with TRBD1 matching 8 bases. J was trimmed by 16 bases and V by 4 bases; bases with no gene match: 6. This CDR3 comprises 11 residues. From germline, CDR1 is SGHTS and CDR2 YDEGEE. The variable domain in full, with the rest retrieved from reference TRBV5-8 and TRBJ1-4, is EAGVTQSPTHLIKTRGQQATLRCSPISGHTSVYWYQQALGLGLQFLLWYDEGEERNRGNFPPRFSGRQFPNYSSELNVNALELEDSALYLCASSRRDRQFFGSGTQLSVL.

The chain is built from TRBV30 and TRBJ1-3, with 8 positions matching TRBD1. The CDR3 covers 14 residues. Germline V gives CDR1 GTSNPN, CDR2 SVGIG (reference sequence). The V and J ends lost 3 bases and 2 bases, in that order; junction bases with no gene match: 3. The CDR3 sequence: CAWRRTGTGNTIYF. The CDR3 DNA reads as TGTGCCTGGAGAAGGACAGGGACTGGAAACACCATATATTTT.

The CDR3: CASSSRYVVYEQYV. The CDR3 nucleotides read TGTGCCAGCAGCTCCCGGTATGTAGTCTACGAGCAGTACGTC. This chain uses TRBV28 with TRBJ2-7, with D unclear. Germline lookup yields CDR1 MDHEN and CDR2 SYDVKM. The CDR3 runs 14 residues. Trimming took off 6 bases at V and 3 bases at J, with 15 bases between the two ends.

The chain has TRBV13 and TRBJ2-3, with TRBD1 as a possible D gene (6 bases). The CDR3 is 13 residues long. Germline V lookup: CDR1 PRHDT, CDR2 FYEKMQ (reference sequence). Trimming removed 5 bases from V and 4 bases from J, with 10 bases in between. Written as DNA, the CDR3 is TGTGCCAGCAGCACACAGGGTTCAGATACGCAGTATTTT. Its protein is CASSTQGSDTQYF.

With regard to this clone: Other DNA sequences within the sample encode an identical CDR3. V and J are TRBV28 and TRBJ1-2; 9 positions agree with TRBD1. Germline V gives CDR1 MDHEN, CDR2 SYDVKM. The V gene end was trimmed by 6 bases and the J gene end by 6 bases; junction bases not matched to a gene: 5. The CDR3 length is 13 residues. Written as DNA, the CDR3 is TGTGCCAGCAGCCCACGGGACAGGGATGGCTACACCTTC. Translated, it gives CASSPRDRDGYTF.

The rearrangement uses TRBV6-6 and TRBJ1-2; D not certain. Trimming shortened V by 8 bases and J by 2 bases, and 9 bases separated the two germline ends. This CDR3 comprises 12 residues. Germline lookup yields CDR1 MNHNY and CDR2 SVGAGI (reference sequence). CDR3 amino acids: CASDGRNYGYTF. Here the CDR3 DNA reads TGTGCCAGCGACGGCAGGAACTATGGCTACACCTTC.